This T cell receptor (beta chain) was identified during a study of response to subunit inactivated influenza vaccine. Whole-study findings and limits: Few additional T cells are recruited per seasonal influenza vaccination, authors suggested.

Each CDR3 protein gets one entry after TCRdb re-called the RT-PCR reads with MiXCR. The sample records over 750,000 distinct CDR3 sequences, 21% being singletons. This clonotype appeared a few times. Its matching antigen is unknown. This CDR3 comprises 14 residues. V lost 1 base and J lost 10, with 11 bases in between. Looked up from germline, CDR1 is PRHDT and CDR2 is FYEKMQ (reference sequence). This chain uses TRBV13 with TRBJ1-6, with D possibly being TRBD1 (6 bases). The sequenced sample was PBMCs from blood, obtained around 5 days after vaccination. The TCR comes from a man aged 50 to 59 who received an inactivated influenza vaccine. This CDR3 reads CASSLARGYSPLHF. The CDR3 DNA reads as TGTGCCAGCAGCTTAGCCAGGGGATACTCACCCCTCCACTTT.